The 32 T cell receptor beta chains listed next were all sequenced from one sample in a study of cytomegalovirus exposure and HLA in healthy donors. The PCR made use of 60 Vbeta and 13 Jbeta primers. The protocol was immunoSEQ multiplex PCR, while the TCRdb copy is restricted to in-frame clones and leaves out a portion. The sample shows approximately 100,000 clones, roughly three quarters of them seen only once. Material: PBMCs. The receptors were sampled from a woman aged 40 to 49 in good health and CMV-seropositive.

The chain combines TRBV10-3 with TRBJ1-2; 7 bases are a match to TRBD1. Looked up from germline, CDR1 is ENHRY and CDR2 is SYGVKD. This CDR3 spans 14 amino acids. V gave up 7 bases and J gave up 3 bases; unmatched junction bases: 8. Here the CDR3 reads CAITGSDRDYGYTF. The DNA of the CDR3 is TGTGCCATCACTGGTTCTGACAGGGACTATGGCTACACCTTC.

This sequence joins TRBV7-3 and TRBJ2-3; 7 bases match TRBD1. Germline V gene lookup returns CDR1 SGHTA and CDR2 FQGTGA. Trimming took 5 bases from V and 6 from J; bases not matched to a gene: 2. The CDR3 is 12 amino acids. This chain's CDR3 is CASSQQGDTQYF. The CDR3 bases are TGTGCCAGCAGCCAACAGGGGGATACGCAGTATTTT.

This clone was observed a single time. The V and J genes are TRBV2 and TRBJ1-3; no clear D. The CDR3 covers 12 residues. CDR1 is SNHLY and CDR2 is FYNNEI in the germline V gene. V was cut by 6 bases and J by 4 bases, with 7 bases left in between. In DNA form, the CDR3 reads TGTGCCAGCAGGCCTCAGGGAAACACCATATATTTT. Residues: CASRPQGNTIYF.

The rearrangement links TRBV19 to TRBJ2-3, with D possibly being TRBD2 (5 bases). This CDR3 region has 15 residues. Germline CDR1 and CDR2: LNHDA and SQIVND (reference sequence). V gave up 6 bases and J gave up 8 bases, with 21 bases separating them. CDR3 DNA sequence: TGTGCCAGTAGGTACCCGGGATCCGGCAGTGGTACGCAGTATTTT. Residues: CASRYPGSGSGTQYF.

The V and J genes are TRBV7-2 and TRBJ1-5; unclear D gene. From germline, CDR1 is SGHTA and CDR2 FQGNSA. CDR3 length: 13 residues. V lost 4 bases, J lost 7 bases, and 11 bases lay in between. The CDR3 loop is CASSWTGGQPQHF. The CDR3 nucleotides are TGTGCCAGCAGCTGGACGGGCGGGCAGCCCCAGCATTTT.

This clone showed up just a few times. This chain links TRBV6-1 with TRBJ2-1, with D perhaps TRBD2 (5 bases). The CDR3 covers 12 residues. Trimming removed 6 bases from V and 9 bases from J, with 12 bases in between. CDR1 MNHNS and CDR2 SASEGT come from the germline V gene. The CDR3 bases are TGTGCCAGCAGCGCTACTAGGGCTGAGCAGTTCTTC. Translation: CASSATRAEQFF.

The chain joins TRBV5-1 to TRBJ1-2; D possibly corresponds to TRBD1 (5 bases). Per germline, CDR1 SGHRS and CDR2 YFSETQ. The CDR3 contains 15 residues. Trimming removed 4 bases at V and 2 bases at J, with 15 bases between. The CDR3 spells CASSPGGLQNYGYTF. CDR3 DNA: TGCGCCAGCAGCCCGGGGGGACTGCAGAACTATGGCTACACCTTC.

The chain links TRBV2 to TRBJ2-1; TRBD2 aligns across 7 bases. This CDR3 spans 12 amino acids. CDR1 and CDR2 (germline): SNHLY, FYNNEI. The J segment lost 8 bases and the V segment lost 5 bases, leaving 3 bases of the junction unmatched. CDR3 bases: TGTGCCAGCAGTCGCGCGGGGGATGAGCAGTTCTTC. It encodes CASSRAGDEQFF.

J is TRBJ1-2 and V is TRBV5-6, with TRBD1 identical over 10 bases. The CDR3 consists of 15 residues. Germline V CDR1 and CDR2: SGHDT, YYEEEE. The V gene end was trimmed by 9 bases and the J gene end by 1 base; junction bases not matched to a gene: 9. CDR3 sequence reads: CATRQGAGINYGYTF. The CDR3, as DNA: TGTGCCACCAGACAGGGGGCCGGGATTAACTATGGCTACACCTTC.

The V and J genes are TRBV28 and TRBJ1-4; TRBD1 matches 11 bases. Germline values: CDR1 MDHEN, CDR2 SYDVKM. The V segment lost 5 bases and the J segment 8 bases; nucleotides outside the gene matches: 7. The CDR3 runs 15 residues. The CDR3 loop is CASSLPGQGVEKLFF. The CDR3 DNA is TGTGCCAGCAGTCTACCGGGACAGGGGGTGGAAAAACTGTTTTTT.

The rearrangement uses TRBV25-1 and TRBJ2-2; TRBD2 agrees at 14 bases. The CDR3 sequence is 14 residues long. J lost 6 bases, V lost 7 bases, and 1 base had no gene match. Germline V gene sequence: CDR1 MGHDK, CDR2 SYGVNS. In DNA form, the CDR3 reads TGTGCCAGCACGGGACTAGCGGGAGCCGGGGAGCTGTTTTTT. Its protein is CASTGLAGAGELFF.

The gene calls are TRBV4-1 and TRBJ2-1; the D gene is possibly TRBD1 (5 bases). The germline V gene encodes CDR1 MGHRA and CDR2 YSYEKL. This CDR3 is built from 17 residues. Trimming took off 6 bases at V and 3 bases at J, with 21 bases between the two ends. The CDR3 protein is CASRRVGPPGFYNEQFF. The CDR3 coding sequence is TGCGCCAGCAGGAGAGTGGGGCCACCAGGGTTCTACAATGAGCAGTTCTTC.

This chain uses TRBV2 with TRBJ1-1; unclear D gene. Trimming stripped 3 bases from V and 4 bases from J, with 12 bases between. CDR1 SNHLY and CDR2 FYNNEI come from the germline V gene. This CDR3 has 14 amino acids. Here the CDR3 DNA reads TGTGCCAGCAGTGATGCTCGCTTGAGCACTGAAGCTTTCTTT. Translating it yields CASSDARLSTEAFF.

This clone was observed a few times. V gene TRBV6-5 combines with J gene TRBJ2-7, with 9 positions matching TRBD1. The germline gives CDR1 MNHEY, CDR2 SVGAGI. The length of the CDR3 is 14 residues. With 5 bases clipped from V and 3 bases from J, the junction kept 5 bases outside the gene matches. CDR3 DNA sequence: TGTGCCAGCAGTACGACAGGGGGTAGCTACGAGCAGTACTTC. Protein sequence: CASSTTGGSYEQYF.

The chain employs TRBV4-1 and TRBJ1-1; D gene unclear. Germline CDR1 and CDR2: MGHRA and YSYEKL. The V end lost 1 base, the J end lost 7 bases, and 10 bases lay between the germline ends. This CDR3 has 13 residues. Here the CDR3 DNA reads TGCGCCAGCAGCCAAGTCAGGCAGATTGAAGCTTTCTTT. It codes for CASSQVRQIEAFF.

This clone was found a few times. V gene TRBV9 combines with J gene TRBJ1-1; 10 bases fit TRBD1. The CDR3 loop spans 15 amino acids. Trimming took 4 bases from V and 3 from J; bases not matched to a gene: 6. Germline-derived CDR1 and CDR2 are SGDLS and YYNGEE. This chain's CDR3 is CASSIWTGGDTEAFF. In DNA, the CDR3 is TGTGCCAGCAGCATATGGACAGGGGGAGACACTGAAGCTTTCTTT.

This clone was observed a few times. The genes are TRBV19 and TRBJ1-2; 7 bases match TRBD1. The CDR3 runs 15 residues. Trimming cost V 1 base and J 4 bases; bases outside gene matches: 6. Germline lookup yields CDR1 LNHDA and CDR2 SQIVND (reference sequence). The CDR3 sequence is CASSIAATGSYGYTF. The CDR3 bases are TGTGCCAGTAGTATAGCCGCGACAGGGAGCTATGGCTACACCTTC.

This chain joins TRBV19 and TRBJ2-2; D unresolved. The germline CDR1 and CDR2 sequences are LNHDA and SQIVND (reference sequence). Between the trimmed V and J ends, which lost 3 bases and 4 bases, there was a span of 9 bases. This CDR3 region has 14 residues. The chain's CDR3 is CASSIWSGTGELFF. DNA for the CDR3: TGTGCCAGTAGTATCTGGTCGGGCACCGGGGAGCTGTTTTTT.

The chain employs TRBV6-5 and TRBJ1-4, with TRBD1 identical over 11 bases. This CDR3 contains 15 residues. Losses at the gene ends were 0 bases for V and 7 bases for J; bases not matched to a gene: 1. Germline CDR1 reads MNHEY; CDR2 reads SVGAGI. The CDR3 bases are TGTGCCAGCAGTTACTCGGGACAGGGGGGTGAAAAACTGTTTTTT. This gives the protein CASSYSGQGGEKLFF.

The chain links TRBV7-6 to TRBJ2-1, with TRBD2 matching 16 bases. V was pared by 8 bases and J by 5 bases, with 18 bases of the junction left unmatched. This CDR3 has 20 amino acids. Germline V CDR1 and CDR2: SGHVS, FNYEAQ. The CDR3 sequence is CASRLTGLAGGVGPHNEQFF. The CDR3 DNA sequence: TGTGCCAGCCGCCTGACGGGACTAGCGGGGGGGGTTGGCCCCCACAATGAGCAGTTCTTC. Full variable domain (outside the CDR3, taken from reference TRBV7-6 and TRBJ2-1): GAGVSQSPRYKVTKRGQDVALRCDPISGHVSLYWYRQALGQGPEFLTYFNYEAQQDKSGLPNDRFSAERPEGSISTLTIQRTEQRDSAMYRCASRLTGLAGGVGPHNEQFFGPGTRLTVL.

This chain joins TRBV25-1 and TRBJ1-1; tentative D call: TRBD1 (5 bases). This CDR3 has 16 residues. V was clipped by 2 bases and J by 1 base, with 14 bases between them. Germline V CDR1 and CDR2: MGHDK, SYGVNS. The DNA of the CDR3 is TGTGCCAGCAGTGAAAGGGTAGGGAGGGGGAACACTGAAGCTTTCTTT. Protein product: CASSERVGRGNTEAFF.

This clone came up a few times. This sequence joins TRBV6-5 and TRBJ1-2; 11 bases are shared with TRBD1. The germline CDR1 and CDR2 sequences are MNHEY and SVGAGI. The CDR3 contains 12 residues. The V gene end was trimmed by 5 bases and the J gene end by 14 bases; junction bases not matched to a gene: 7. CDR3 in DNA: TGTGCCAGCAGTGACCGGGACAGGGGGTTTACCTTC. The encoded protein is CASSDRDRGFTF.

The J gene is TRBJ1-2, the V gene TRBV5-6, with TRBD1 matching over 9 bases. V shed 5 bases, J shed 6 bases, and the junction held 14 bases outside the gene matches. Germline assignment: CDR1 SGHDT and CDR2 YYEEEE. This CDR3 has 16 amino acids. This chain's CDR3 is CASRLRGLQGANGYTF. The CDR3 region has the DNA TGTGCCAGCAGGTTGAGGGGTCTACAGGGGGCGAATGGCTACACCTTC.

This chain connects TRBV6-6 to TRBJ1-2; D perhaps matches TRBD1 (5 bases). V lost 5 bases, J lost 1 base, and 11 bases lay in between. The length of the CDR3 is 14 residues. Germline lookup yields CDR1 MNHNY and CDR2 SVGAGI (reference sequence). The chain's CDR3 is CASSRDFLNYGYTF. CDR3 nucleotide sequence: TGTGCCAGCAGTAGGGACTTTCTTAACTATGGCTACACCTTC.

The table lists this clone with a few counts. V and J are TRBV4-2 and TRBJ2-5, with 10 bases identical to TRBD2. The junction had 11 bases not matched to a gene; V was cut back by 5 bases and J by 5 bases. Germline loops: CDR1 LGHNA, CDR2 YNFKEQ. This CDR3 contains 16 residues. CDR3 nucleotides: TGTGCCAGCAGCGAAAAGCGGGGGGGCGAGGTGGAGACCCAGTACTTC. It specifies CASSEKRGGEVETQYF.

J is TRBJ1-1 and V is TRBV5-6, with 11 nucleotides matching TRBD1. Germline-derived CDR1 and CDR2 are SGHDT and YYEEEE. With 3 bases clipped from V and 10 bases from J, the junction kept 2 bases outside the gene matches. This CDR3 spans 12 amino acids. DNA for the CDR3: TGTGCCAGCAGCTGGGGGACAGGGGGAGCTTTCTTT. It specifies CASSWGTGGAFF. Combining the CDR3 with reference TRBV5-6 and TRBJ1-1 gives the whole variable domain DAGVTQSPTHLIKTRGQQVTLRCSPKSGHDTVSWYQQALGQGPQFIFQYYEEEERQRGNFPDRFSGHQFPNYSSELNVNALLLGDSALYLCASSWGTGGAFFGQGTRLTVV.

This sequence joins TRBV7-2 and TRBJ2-6; D gene uncertain. Germline assignment: CDR1 SGHTA and CDR2 FQGNSA. V dropped 8 bases and J dropped 8 bases, with 4 bases sitting between them. This CDR3 spans 10 amino acids. The CDR3 loop is CASSSNVLTF. CDR3 coding DNA: TGTGCCAGCTCTTCCAACGTCCTGACTTTC.

V usage is TRBV11-2 and J usage is TRBJ2-6, with TRBD1 matching over 7 bases. The CDR3 runs to 15 residues. V shed 5 bases and J 1 base; nucleotides not matched to a gene: 2. Per germline, CDR1 SGHAT and CDR2 FQNNGV. The CDR3 coding sequence is TGTGCCAGCAGCAAACAGGGGTCTGGGGCCAACGTCCTGACTTTC. This codes for CASSKQGSGANVLTF.

This clone was seen once. The chain employs TRBV27 and TRBJ2-7, with 9 bases fitting TRBD1. This CDR3 spans 16 amino acids. Trimming at V came to 5 bases and at J to 0 bases, leaving 8 bases not matched to a gene. Germline CDR1 is MNHEY and CDR2 is SMNVEV (reference sequence). For the CDR3, the DNA is TGTGCCAGCAGTCCCGGGACAGGGAGGAGCTCCTACGAGCAGTACTTC. It specifies CASSPGTGRSSYEQYF.

The rearrangement uses TRBV29-1 and TRBJ2-1; perhaps TRBD1 as D (5 bases). CDR1 SQVTM and CDR2 ANQGSEA come from the germline V gene. CDR3 length: 13 amino acids. The V gene lost 4 bases and the J gene lost 2 bases, with 9 bases spanning the gap. The CDR3 reads CSVAQGTYNEQFF. The CDR3 nucleotides are TGCAGCGTTGCTCAGGGTACCTACAATGAGCAGTTCTTC.

This clone was observed a handful of times. J is TRBJ1-4 and V is TRBV6-1, with unresolved D. This CDR3 is built from 15 residues. Germline assignment: CDR1 MNHNS and CDR2 SASEGT. V was pared by 6 bases and J by 8 bases, with 19 bases between. The CDR3 loop reads CASRSLGPQREKLFF. Written as DNA, the CDR3 is TGTGCCAGCAGGAGTCTGGGCCCTCAAAGGGAAAAACTGTTTTTT.

The chain joins TRBV5-4 to TRBJ2-2; the match to TRBD2 covers 9 bases. With V trimmed by 4 bases and J by 4 bases, 8 bases remained unmatched. Germline CDR1 is SGHNT and CDR2 is YYREEE (reference sequence). This CDR3 spans 16 amino acids. CDR3 sequence: CASSPLSGGFTGELFF. CDR3 in DNA: TGTGCCAGCAGCCCTCTTAGCGGGGGATTCACCGGGGAGCTGTTTTTT.